These 10 T cell receptor beta chains were all obtained from the same sample, sequenced in a study of T cell responses to AZD1222 COVID-19 vaccine (dated by TCRdb to the early 2020s). Library preparation used the immunoSEQ multiplex PCR assay. In TCRdb, the immuneACCESS table is reduced to in-frame sequences with V and J assigned. These tables do not hold every clone; where another copy was compared, an unresolved V gene accounts for under half, and the others remain unexplained. The sample table records tens of thousands of clones; approximately 90% of these occur just once. Around 28% of the sample comes from the top ten. The sample's time point, from its label and the paper: about 28 days (+/-7) after the second vaccine dose. The sample in question was peripheral blood, obtained 28 days after the second AZD1222 dose. Source of these receptors: an adult who received the AZD1222 COVID-19 vaccine.

On this clone itself: This sample also contains other DNA sequences that code for the same CDR3. The CDR3 nucleotides read TGTGCCAGCTCACCGGGGACAGCCAACACCGGGGAGCTGTTTTTT. Its translation is CASSPGTANTGELFF. V usage is TRBV18 and J usage is TRBJ2-2; 7 bases are shared with TRBD1. Looked up from germline, CDR1 is KGHSH and CDR2 is LQKENI. The CDR3 is 15 amino acids. With V trimmed by 3 bases and J by 2 bases, 3 bases remained unmatched.

The chain employs TRBV2 and TRBJ2-1; 13 bases agree with TRBD2. J lost 8 bases, V lost 4 bases, and 8 bases had no gene match. Germline V lookup: CDR1 SNHLY, CDR2 FYNNEI. The CDR3 is 16 amino acids. CDR3 sequence reads: CASSAYGLAGEDEQFF. CDR3 DNA sequence: TGTGCCAGCAGTGCCTACGGACTAGCGGGAGAAGATGAGCAGTTCTTC. The full variable domain, rest sourced from reference TRBV2 and TRBJ2-1, is EPEVTQTPSHQVTQMGQEVILRCVPISNHLYFYWYRQILGQKVEFLVSFYNNEISEKSEIFDDQFSVERPDGSNFTLKIRSTKLEDSAMYFCASSAYGLAGEDEQFFGPGTRLTVL.

The chain employs TRBV18 and TRBJ1-5, with 12 bases matching TRBD1. J lost 0 bases, V lost 2 bases, and 8 bases had no gene match. CDR1 is KGHSH and CDR2 is LQKENI in the germline V gene. This CDR3 comprises 19 residues. Here the CDR3 DNA reads TGTGCCAGCTCACCAGTCCGGGGACAGGGGGCCTATAGCAATCAGCCCCAGCATTTT. As protein: CASSPVRGQGAYSNQPQHF.

J is TRBJ2-2 and V is TRBV7-9; D call uncertain. V shed 0 bases and J shed 3 bases, with 5 bases lying between them. The CDR3 loop spans 14 amino acids. CDR1 and CDR2 from the germline V gene are SEHNR and FQNEAQ (reference sequence). In DNA form, the CDR3 reads TGTGCCAGCAGCTTAGCCCTATACACCGGGGAGCTGTTTTTT. It translates to CASSLALYTGELFF.

This clone appeared a single time. The chain uses TRBV19 and TRBJ2-1, with 7 bases fitting TRBD2. There are 17 residues in the CDR3. Germline lookup yields CDR1 LNHDA and CDR2 SQIVND (reference sequence). V lost 1 base and J lost 7; bases outside the gene matches: 13. The CDR3, as DNA: TGTGCCAGTAGTATAGGCGGCCGCGCGGGAGTTGGGAATGAGCAGTTCTTC. Translating gives CASSIGGRAGVGNEQFF. Variable domain in full (rest from reference TRBV19 and TRBJ2-1): DGGITQSPKYLFRKEGQNVTLSCEQNLNHDAMYWYRQDPGQGLRLIYYSQIVNDFQKGDIAEGYSVSREKKESFPLTVTSAQKNPTAFYLCASSIGGRAGVGNEQFFGPGTRLTVL.

V gene TRBV24-1 combines with J gene TRBJ1-2, with 8 bases lining up with TRBD1. CDR1 KGHDR and CDR2 SFDVKD come from the germline V gene. V was clipped by 4 bases and J by 2 bases; unmatched bases: 5. The CDR3 extends over 15 amino acids. CDR3 sequence: CATSDLRGPNYGYTF. DNA of the CDR3: TGTGCCACCAGTGACCTCAGGGGGCCCAACTATGGCTACACCTTC.

This chain uses TRBV25-1 with TRBJ2-1; the D call may be TRBD1 or TRBD2 (5 bases each). The CDR3 is made up of 13 amino acids. The V end was cut by 1 base, the J end by 15 bases, with 16 bases between. Germline V lookup: CDR1 MGHDK, CDR2 SYGVNS. The CDR3 protein is CASSESGTASSFF. CDR3 coding DNA: TGTGCCAGCAGTGAATCCGGGACGGCGAGCTCGTTCTTC.

This chain uses TRBV7-2 with TRBJ2-1, with D perhaps matching TRBD2 (6 bases). Germline CDR1 and CDR2: SGHTA and FQGNSA. The V gene lost 5 bases and the J gene lost 4 bases, with 18 bases spanning the gap. The CDR3 totals 16 residues. CDR3 in amino acids: CASSLGAGRGYNEQFF. The CDR3 DNA follows: TGTGCCAGCAGCCTAGGCGCGGGGCGGGGATACAATGAGCAGTTCTTC.

V gene TRBV3-1 (or the pseudogene TRBV3-2) combines with J gene TRBJ2-3; 13 bases line up with TRBD2. The CDR3 extends over 15 amino acids. Germline CDR1 is LGHDT and CDR2 is YNNKEL (reference sequence). Germline trimming cut 4 bases from V and 4 bases from J; bases unmatched to any gene: 2. The CDR3 nucleotides read TGTGCCAGCAGCCTACTAGCGGGAGGGCCAGATACGCAGTATTTT. This sequence encodes CASSLLAGGPDTQYF.

The chain couples TRBV30 to TRBJ2-3; 15 bases map to TRBD2. The CDR3 is 17 amino acids. The ends lost 5 bases at V and 3 bases at J; junction bases unmatched: 9. From germline, CDR1 is GTSNPN and CDR2 SVGIG (reference sequence). This CDR3 is CAWDTGLAGGPTDTQYF. The CDR3 coding sequence is TGTGCCTGGGACACCGGACTAGCGGGAGGGCCTACAGATACGCAGTATTTT. Looking up the rest from reference TRBV30 and TRBJ2-3 gives the full variable domain: SQTIHQWPATLVQPVGSPLSLECTVEGTSNPNLYWYRQAAGRGLQLLFYSVGIGQISSEVPQNLSASRPQDRQFILSSKKLLLSDSGFYLCAWDTGLAGGPTDTQYFGPGTRLTVL.